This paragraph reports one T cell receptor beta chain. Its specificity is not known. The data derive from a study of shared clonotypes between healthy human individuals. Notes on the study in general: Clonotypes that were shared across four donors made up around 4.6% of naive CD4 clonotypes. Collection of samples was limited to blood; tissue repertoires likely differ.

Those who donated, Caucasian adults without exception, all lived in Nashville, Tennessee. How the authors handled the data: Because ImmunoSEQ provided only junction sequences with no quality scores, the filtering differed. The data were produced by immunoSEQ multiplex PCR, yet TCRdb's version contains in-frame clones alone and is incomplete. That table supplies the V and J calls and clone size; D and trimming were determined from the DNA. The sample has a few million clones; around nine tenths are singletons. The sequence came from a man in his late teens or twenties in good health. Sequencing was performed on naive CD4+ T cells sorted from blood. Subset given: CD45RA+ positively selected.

DNA for the CDR3: TGTGCCAGCATTTTCAGCGCGAGTAACTATGGCTACACCTTC. Its protein product is CASIFSASNYGYTF. The V call is TRBV2, the J call TRBJ1-2; D gene ambiguous. The germline V gene encodes CDR1 SNHLY and CDR2 FYNNEI. Trimming cost V 7 bases and J 1 base, with 13 bases left between them. The CDR3 extends over 14 amino acids.